The following is a TCR beta chain sequence with its context. Its antigen is currently unknown. The sample is drawn from a study of PD-1 blockade in classical Hodgkin lymphoma. Study results and limitations: CD8+ TCR diversity did not rise significantly by C4D1, unlike CD4+.

Clones were sequenced by immunoSEQ multiplex PCR, and TCRdb holds only the in-frame ones, with some missing. The data show approximately 99,000 clones, nearly 90% seen once. Every patient relapsed after autologous stem cell transplantation, and brentuximab vedotin exposure varied. The study recorded best responses of complete response, partial response or progressive disease. The clonotype comes from a human donor with classical Hodgkin lymphoma. Specimen: peripheral blood mononuclear cells (PBMCs), collected before the second cycle of nivolumab.

The CDR3 here is CAWSVTYSGNTIYF. The CDR3 DNA reads as TGTGCCTGGAGTGTGACATACTCTGGAAACACCATATATTTT. The chain joins TRBV30 to TRBJ1-3; no definite D call. V dropped 0 bases and J dropped 0 bases, with 6 bases sitting between them. Germline values: CDR1 GTSNPN, CDR2 SVGIG (reference sequence). The CDR3 sequence is 14 residues long.